This T cell receptor (beta chain) was profiled in a study of shared clonotypes between healthy human individuals. About this clone itself: Its antigen remains unidentified.

V lost 0 bases, J lost 6 bases, and 8 bases stayed unmatched. Germline CDR1 LGHNA, CDR2 YNFKEQ. There are 17 residues in the CDR3. Study-level points and caveats: Among a handful of donors, approximately 5.4% of naive CD4 clonotypes were found in common.

Positive CCR7 selection of CD45RO-negative cells yielded the naive CD8 cells, and terminally differentiated effector memory CD45RA+ cells were excluded. The DNA input per sorted-subset replicate PCR was 150 to 200 ng, corresponding to 30,000 or so T cell genomes. Assay used: immunoSEQ multiplex PCR; TCRdb lists only in-frame clones, some missing. The table includes millions of clones, about 95% detected once. The TCR was taken from a man between 18 and 29 years old in good health. The chain uses TRBV4-2 and TRBJ2-3; 11 bases fit TRBD2. The material sequenced was naive CD8+ T cells sorted from blood. This chain's CDR3 is CASSQDYIAGGADTQYF. The CDR3 DNA follows: TGTGCCAGCAGCCAAGATTATATAGCGGGGGGGGCGGATACGCAGTATTTT.